Below, 8 T cell receptor beta chains from the same sample are listed, as sequenced in a study of cytomegalovirus exposure and HLA in healthy donors. PCR used 60 Vbeta primers and 13 Jbeta primers. This table comes from immunoSEQ multiplex PCR, and its TCRdb copy is limited to in-frame clones, with some not included. The table lists around 94,000 clones, about 60% of them singletons, with less than 5% in the top ten. Sequencing input: PBMCs. The receptors stem from a human donor in good health.

V usage is TRBV30 and J usage is TRBJ2-7; D is perhaps TRBD2 (5 bases). Germline V gene lookup returns CDR1 GTSNPN and CDR2 SVGIG (reference sequence). The V and J ends lost 1 base and 2 bases respectively, with 6 bases between them. The CDR3 has 12 amino acids. The CDR3 DNA follows: TGTGCCTGGAGTGCCGGGACCTACGAGCAGTACTTC. It is translated as CAWSAGTYEQYF.

This clone showed up just a few times. This sequence joins TRBV7-9 and TRBJ2-7; TRBD1 might be the D (6 bases). Trimming shortened V by 2 bases and J by 5 bases, and 10 bases separated the two germline ends. Per germline, CDR1 SEHNR and CDR2 FQNEAQ (reference sequence). The CDR3 is 13 amino acids. The CDR3 sequence: CASSLRGLDEQYF. The CDR3 DNA is TGTGCCAGCAGCTTAAGGGGGTTGGACGAGCAGTACTTC.

In this sample, this clone turned up a few times. The gene calls are TRBV19 and TRBJ1-1, with D unresolved. Germline CDR1 is LNHDA and CDR2 is SQIVND (reference sequence). V shed 5 bases and J shed 0 bases, with 16 bases lying between them. This CDR3 region has 16 residues. CDR3 amino acids: CASSPGTGEMNTEAFF. The CDR3 nucleotides read TGTGCCAGTAGTCCAGGAACCGGGGAAATGAACACTGAAGCTTTCTTT.

V is TRBV9 and J is TRBJ2-1; possibly TRBD2 for D (6 bases). V lost 0 bases to trimming and J lost 2 bases, with 9 bases between them. CDR3 size: 15 residues. Germline-derived CDR1 and CDR2 are SGDLS and YYNGEE. Written as DNA, the CDR3 is TGTGCCAGCAGCGTAGGGGGAGGTACCTACAATGAGCAGTTCTTC. This translates into CASSVGGGTYNEQFF.

The chain links TRBV19 to TRBJ2-2; D not resolved. Trimming stripped 11 bases from V and 5 bases from J, with 9 bases between. The CDR3 loop spans 11 amino acids. CDR1 and CDR2 (germline): LNHDA, SQIVND (reference sequence). CDR3 residues: CAGGYTGELFF. CDR3 bases: TGTGCCGGCGGTTATACCGGGGAGCTGTTTTTT. The entire variable domain, with the rest obtained from reference TRBV19 and TRBJ2-2, is as follows: DGGITQSPKYLFRKEGQNVTLSCEQNLNHDAMYWYRQDPGQGLRLIYYSQIVNDFQKGDIAEGYSVSREKKESFPLTVTSAQKNPTAFYLCAGGYTGELFFGEGSRLTVL.

This clone occurred once. The chain links TRBV7-9 to TRBJ2-3; the D gene is possibly TRBD2 (5 bases). This CDR3 is 13 amino acids long. The germline gives CDR1 SEHNR, CDR2 FQNEAQ (reference sequence). V shed 4 bases and J shed 4 bases, with 9 bases lying between them. CDR3 protein: CASSSGNSDTQYF. The CDR3, as DNA: TGTGCCAGCAGCTCGGGGAACTCAGATACGCAGTATTTT.

The rearrangement uses TRBV2 and TRBJ2-5; 9 nucleotides line up with TRBD2. Trimming cost V 2 bases and J 4 bases; bases outside gene matches: 11. CDR3 length equals 17 residues. CDR1 is SNHLY and CDR2 is FYNNEI in the germline V gene. CDR3 in DNA: TGTGCCAGCAGTGAACAAGTGCGACTAGCGGAAAGAGAGACCCAGTACTTC. Its protein is CASSEQVRLAERETQYF.

The rearrangement uses TRBV7-6 and TRBJ1-1, with a weak D call TRBD1 (5 bases). Germline V gives CDR1 SGHVS, CDR2 FNYEAQ. V lost 5 bases and J 3 bases, leaving 13 bases between the germline ends. This CDR3 comprises 14 residues. The CDR3 DNA follows: TGTGCCAGCAGCGCCTCTACAGGCTACACTGAAGCTTTCTTT. It specifies CASSASTGYTEAFF.